The clone carrying this TCR beta chain was seen many times. TCRdb fed the 5' RACE reads into MiXCR, producing one record per CDR3 protein. This table holds roughly 39,000 distinct CDR3 sequences, approximately 20% found once. V dropped 0 bases and J dropped 5 bases, with 8 bases sitting between them. The length of the CDR3 is 14 residues. Germline V gene lookup returns CDR1 MGHRA and CDR2 YSYEKL. Input material: naive CD4+ T cells sorted from a lymph node. Subset noted: naive CD4+ T cells, CD4+CD45RA+CD25-. The chain recombines TRBV4-1 with TRBJ2-1; D is uncertain. This clonotype was obtained from a female donor with breast cancer. Here the CDR3 reads CASSQENFNNEQFF. CDR3 bases: TGCGCCAGCAGCCAAGAAAATTTTAACAATGAGCAGTTCTTC.